The 18 T cell receptor beta chains in this list originate from one sample, sequenced in a study of CD8+CD57+ T cells in acquired aplastic anemia. Genomic DNA, the template, was used for profiling of the TCR beta VDJ and CDR3. TCRdb ran MiXCR on the reads and lists one entry per CDR3 protein. The profile shows more than 150,000 distinct CDR3 sequences, around half of them singletons. Those patients picked for sequencing had displayed CD8+CD57+ cell expansion on flow cytometry. Sequences were obtained from sorted CD4+, CD8+, or CD8+CD57+ T cells (not recorded which) from PBMCs. The source is a human donor with aplastic anemia.

This clonotype showed up many times. V and J are TRBV2 and TRBJ2-5, with 10 bases identical to TRBD1. Looked up from germline, CDR1 is SNHLY and CDR2 is FYNNEI. The CDR3 runs 14 residues. V shed 4 bases, J shed 7 bases, and the junction held 6 bases outside the gene matches. The CDR3: CASSGRQGAGTQYF. In nucleotides, the CDR3 is TGTGCCAGCAGTGGGAGACAGGGGGCGGGGACCCAGTACTTC.

The rearrangement joins TRBV24-1 to TRBJ2-1; either TRBD1 or TRBD2 may fit D (5 bases each). Germline V gene lookup returns CDR1 KGHDR and CDR2 SFDVKD. Trimming left V 10 bases short and J 12 bases short, with 15 bases between. This CDR3 has 11 amino acids. The CDR3 is CATAMGDLQFF. The CDR3 nucleotides are TGTGCCACGGCAATGGGGGATCTGCAGTTCTTC.

With regard to this clonotype: One end of the junction is discordant with germline, which a read error may explain. This chain's CDR3 is CASSLGSGSSTDTQYF. CDR3 sequence (DNA): TGTGCTAGCAGCTTAGGTAGCGGGAGCAGCACAGATACGCAGTATTTT. V usage is TRBV7-7 and J usage is TRBJ2-3, with 9 positions matching TRBD2. Germline V lookup: CDR1 SSHAT, CDR2 FNYEAQ (reference sequence). The CDR3 covers 16 residues.

The sample holds a few counts of this clonotype. The V call is TRBV10-3, the J call TRBJ2-1, with D possibly being TRBD2 (5 bases). CDR1 is ENHRY and CDR2 is SYGVKD in the germline V gene. CDR3 length: 13 amino acids. V was cut by 8 bases and J by 6 bases, with 14 bases left in between. Here the CDR3 reads CAIEPGNSNEQFF. In DNA, the CDR3 is TGTGCCATCGAACCCGGGAATAGCAATGAGCAGTTCTTC.

The chain couples TRBV25-1 to TRBJ2-3; D gene ambiguous. Trimming stripped 3 bases from V and 4 bases from J, with 14 bases between. CDR1 is MGHDK, CDR2 SYGVNS, per germline. This CDR3 contains 15 residues. CDR3 coding DNA: TGTGCCAGCAGTGAGGCCGGGCGAGGCGCAGATACGCAGTATTTT. Translated, it gives CASSEAGRGADTQYF. The entire variable domain, with the rest obtained from reference TRBV25-1 and TRBJ2-3, is as follows: EADIYQTPRYLVIGTGKKITLECSQTMGHDKMYWYQQDPGMELHLIHYSYGVNSTEKGDLSSESTVSRIRTEHFPLTLESARPSHTSQYLCASSEAGRGADTQYFGPGTRLTVL.

This clonotype was seen at least ten times. The rearrangement joins TRBV20-1 to TRBJ1-3; a weak D match, TRBD1 (5 bases). V was cut by 0 bases and J by 0 bases, with 15 bases left in between. CDR3 length: 17 residues. Germline loops: CDR1 DFQATT, CDR2 SNEGSKA (reference sequence). The chain's CDR3 is CSARDRGEPYSGNTIYF. The CDR3 coding sequence is TGCAGTGCTAGAGATAGAGGGGAACCCTACTCTGGAAACACCATATATTTT.

This clonotype came up many times. The chain joins TRBV28 to TRBJ1-6; D remains unclear. Trimming took off 1 base at V and 7 bases at J, with 8 bases between the two ends. The germline gives CDR1 MDHEN, CDR2 SYDVKM. CDR3 length equals 14 residues. CDR3 sequence (DNA): TGTGCCAGCAGTTTATTGGATGGAAATTCACCCCTCCACTTT. Its protein product is CASSLLDGNSPLHF. The full variable domain, its missing parts supplied by reference TRBV28 and TRBJ1-6, is DVKVTQSSRYLVKRTGEKVFLECVQDMDHENMFWYRQDPGLGLRLIYFSYDVKMKEKGDIPEGYSVSREKKERFSLILESASTNQTSMYLCASSLLDGNSPLHFGNGTRLTVT.

This clonotype was detected ten times or more. V usage is TRBV25-1 and J usage is TRBJ1-4; tentative D call: TRBD1 (6 bases). This CDR3 spans 15 amino acids. Germline V CDR1 and CDR2: MGHDK, SYGVNS. The V end lost 3 bases, the J end lost 4 bases, and 12 bases lay between the germline ends. The CDR3 DNA sequence: TGTGCCAGCAGTGACTCAGGACAGATTAATGAAAAACTGTTTTTT. As protein: CASSDSGQINEKLFF.

This clonotype was recorded many times. This sequence joins TRBV19 and TRBJ1-2; D not certain. V was trimmed by 3 bases and J by 8 bases, leaving 16 bases between them. CDR3 length: 14 residues. Germline values: CDR1 LNHDA, CDR2 SQIVND (reference sequence). CDR3 sequence (DNA): TGTGCCAGTAGTATCAGTCGGGGAGAGGACGGCTACACCTTC. Translated, it gives CASSISRGEDGYTF.

This clonotype was recorded at least ten times. The rearrangement links TRBV9 to TRBJ2-5; the D call may be TRBD1 or TRBD2 (6 bases each). The CDR3 has 15 amino acids. V was clipped by 0 bases and J by 4 bases, with 13 bases between them. Germline loops: CDR1 SGDLS, CDR2 YYNGEE. CDR3 region: CASSVAGEGGETQYF. The CDR3 coding sequence is TGTGCCAGCAGCGTAGCGGGAGAAGGGGGAGAGACCCAGTACTTC.

This clonotype came up once. The germline gene is not matched at one end of the junction; a read error may be the cause. The chain is built from TRBV12-3 or TRBV12-4 and TRBJ1-5, with 10 positions matching TRBD1. The CDR3 is made up of 14 amino acids. CDR3 nucleotide sequence: TGTGGCAGCAGTCCGGACAGGGGGATTGTGCCCCAGCATTTT. It yields the protein CGSSPDRGIVPQHF.

The chain couples TRBV18 to TRBJ2-1; D uncertain. CDR1 is KGHSH and CDR2 is LQKENI in the germline V gene. Trimming cost V 1 base and J 4 bases, with 8 bases left between them. CDR3 length: 14 residues. The CDR3 region is CASSPRPVYNEQFF. Written as DNA, the CDR3 is TGTGCCAGCTCACCACGTCCAGTTTACAATGAGCAGTTCTTC.

This clonotype was seen more than once but under ten times. The chain is built from TRBV5-4 and TRBJ1-2, with 8 bases identical to TRBD1. This CDR3 is 18 amino acids long. Germline CDR1 and CDR2: SGHNT and YYREEE (reference sequence). Losses at the gene ends were 0 bases for V and 4 bases for J; bases not matched to a gene: 14. The CDR3 sequence: CASSLAQDRAARGYGYTF. The CDR3 region has the DNA TGTGCCAGCAGCTTGGCCCAGGACAGGGCGGCTAGGGGCTATGGCTACACCTTC.

The chain links TRBV10-3 to TRBJ1-2, with a weak D call TRBD1 (5 bases). The germline V gene encodes CDR1 ENHRY and CDR2 SYGVKD. V was clipped by 2 bases and J by 1 base, with 8 bases between them. The CDR3 is 14 amino acids. The CDR3 region has the DNA TGTGCCATCAGTGAGGACGACAGTAACTATGGCTACACCTTC. It codes for CAISEDDSNYGYTF.

The table lists this clonotype with many counts. The gene calls are TRBV20-1 and TRBJ1-1; no clear D. The CDR3 loop spans 16 amino acids. Germline V gives CDR1 DFQATT, CDR2 SNEGSKA (reference sequence). V lost 3 bases, J lost 0 bases, and 17 bases lay in between. DNA of the CDR3: TGCAGTGCTAGTCGGCAGGTCCCTCCGTTGAACACTGAAGCTTTCTTT. Protein product: CSASRQVPPLNTEAFF.

This clonotype appeared a few times. The rearrangement uses TRBV7-3 and TRBJ2-1; D ambiguous. This CDR3 has 14 residues. The V gene's germline CDR1 is SGHTA and CDR2 FQGTGA. V was clipped by 2 bases and J by 5 bases, with 10 bases between them. CDR3 region: CASSLPLLNNEQFF. In DNA form, the CDR3 reads TGTGCCAGCAGCTTACCGCTGCTAAACAATGAGCAGTTCTTC.

This chain connects TRBV5-1 to TRBJ2-3; unclear D gene. CDR3 length: 15 amino acids. V shed 3 bases and J shed 3 bases, with 14 bases lying between them. The V gene's germline CDR1 is SGHRS and CDR2 YFSETQ. In DNA, the CDR3 is TGCGCCAGCAGCTCGGGCGAATTATTGACAGATACGCAGTATTTT. This gives the protein CASSSGELLTDTQYF.

This chain uses TRBV24-1 with TRBJ2-7; TRBD1 is a possible D gene (6 bases). Germline CDR1 is KGHDR and CDR2 is SFDVKD. Trimming removed 5 bases at V and 1 base at J, with 8 bases between. This CDR3 spans 13 amino acids. The CDR3 sequence: CATSAGQSYEQYF. DNA for the CDR3: TGTGCCACCAGTGCAGGACAGTCCTACGAGCAGTACTTC.